The 26 T cell receptor beta chains below all came from one sample that was sequenced in a study of OX40 agonist ivuxolimab in advanced cancers. The protocol used for the library was the immunoSEQ multiplex PCR assay. Drawn from immuneACCESS, this table holds only the in-frame rearrangements with V and J called that TCRdb kept. Clones are partly lost; checked studies trace under half to an unresolved V gene and leave the rest unexplained. The sample table lists about 73,000 clones, around 80% of them with a count of one. Around 2.3% of the sample is held by the ten biggest clonotypes. The sequences come from CD4+ or CD8+ T cells sorted from blood, collected in a trial of the OX40 agonist ivuxolimab. The receptors originated from an adult with an advanced solid tumor such as melanoma, head and neck, liver or kidney cancer.

The count of this clone is one. For the CDR3, the DNA is TGTGCCAGCAGCTTGGCTGGGAAATTTAACTATGGCTACACCTTC. This translates into CASSLAGKFNYGYTF. The V gene is TRBV5-6, the J gene TRBJ1-2, with no clear D. This CDR3 is 15 amino acids long. V lost 0 bases to trimming and J lost 1 base, with 10 bases between them. Germline CDR1 and CDR2: SGHDT and YYEEEE.

This clone has just a few counts. The J gene is TRBJ1-5, the V gene TRBV2, with 9 bases that match TRBD1. The CDR3 has 14 amino acids. Germline V gene lookup returns CDR1 SNHLY and CDR2 FYNNEI. V trimming: 6 bases; J trimming: 3 bases; junction bases outside the gene matches: 3. The CDR3 region has the DNA TGTGCCAGCAGGGACAGGGGAATCAATCAGCCCCAGCATTTT. It codes for CASRDRGINQPQHF.

The V call is TRBV11-3, the J call TRBJ1-3, with no clear D. The ends were cut back, 0 bases at V and 0 bases at J, with 12 bases in the middle. The CDR3 loop spans 17 amino acids. Germline assignment: CDR1 SGHNT and CDR2 YENEEA. This CDR3 reads CASSLEIGWNSGNTIYF. The CDR3 DNA is TGTGCCAGCAGCTTAGAAATTGGGTGGAACTCTGGAAACACCATATATTTT. Looking up the rest from reference TRBV11-3 and TRBJ1-3 gives the full variable domain: EAGVVQSPRYKIIEKKQPVAFWCNPISGHNTLYWYLQNLGQGPELLIRYENEEAVDDSQLPKDRFSAERLKGVDSTLKIQPAELGDSAVYLCASSLEIGWNSGNTIYFGEGSWLTVV.

This clone turned up a few times. The chain is built from TRBV5-1 and TRBJ1-1; tentatively, D is TRBD1 (6 bases). In germline, CDR1 is SGHRS, CDR2 YFSETQ. The CDR3 is 14 residues long. V was shortened by 0 bases and J by 7 bases, with 13 bases between the two germline ends. In DNA form, the CDR3 reads TGCGCCAGCAGCTTGGGTTCCGGGACACGTGAAGCTTTCTTT. Amino acid sequence: CASSLGSGTREAFF. The full variable domain, rest sourced from reference TRBV5-1 and TRBJ1-1, is KAGVTQTPRYLIKTRGQQVTLSCSPISGHRSVSWYQQTPGQGLQFLFEYFSETQRNKGNFPGRFSGRQFSNSRSEMNVSTLELGDSALYLCASSLGSGTREAFFGQGTRLTVV.

The V call is TRBV4-2, the J call TRBJ2-3, with 7 bases fitting TRBD2. The trim removed 1 base at V and 3 bases at J, leaving 19 bases unmatched. CDR1 and CDR2 from the germline V gene are LGHNA and YNFKEQ. The CDR3 consists of 20 residues. In DNA form, the CDR3 reads TGTGCCAGCAGCCAAGTAATTATGCGGGAGCAAGTCTTCCGTACAGATACGCAGTATTTT. This translates into CASSQVIMREQVFRTDTQYF.

V usage is TRBV7-8 and J usage is TRBJ1-2; no clear D gene. This CDR3 comprises 16 residues. V was pared by 0 bases and J by 2 bases, with 13 bases between. Germline CDR1 reads SGHVS; CDR2 reads FQNEAQ. The CDR3: CASSLALQRSNYGYTF. The CDR3 DNA reads TGTGCCAGCAGCTTAGCCCTACAAAGATCCAACTATGGCTACACCTTC. Drawing the rest from reference TRBV7-8 and TRBJ1-2, the complete variable domain is GAGVSQSPRYKVAKRGQDVALRCDPISGHVSLFWYQQALGQGPEFLTYFQNEAQLDKSGLPSDRFFAERPEGSVSTLKIQRTQQEDSAVYLCASSLALQRSNYGYTFGSGTRLTVV.

This clone was seen just once. This sequence joins TRBV4-1 and TRBJ1-5; TRBD1 is a possible D gene (5 bases). V was pared by 1 base and J by 2 bases, with 21 bases between. The germline gives CDR1 MGHRA, CDR2 YSYEKL. The CDR3 runs to 19 residues. CDR3 in amino acids: CASSQARLGGYFGNQPQHF. The CDR3 bases are TGCGCCAGCAGCCAAGCTCGGCTGGGGGGATATTTCGGCAATCAGCCCCAGCATTTT.

CDR3 residues: CAIGEQETQYF. CDR3 coding DNA: TGTGCCATCGGAGAGCAAGAGACCCAGTACTTC. This rearrangement joins TRBV10-3 to TRBJ2-5; D is undetermined. The CDR3 has 11 amino acids. The V gene's germline CDR1 is ENHRY and CDR2 SYGVKD. Trimming pared 8 bases from V and 2 bases from J, leaving 6 bases between.

This clone has just one count. The chain recombines TRBV5-5 with TRBJ1-5; no clear D. The CDR3 covers 15 residues. V was cut by 3 bases and J by 8 bases, with 18 bases left in between. The germline V gene has CDR1 SGHKS and CDR2 YYEKEE (reference sequence). The CDR3 is CASSSQDRETEPQHF. CDR3 sequence (DNA): TGTGCCAGCAGCTCCCAAGATCGAGAGACGGAGCCCCAGCATTTT.

The rearrangement links TRBV19 to TRBJ2-1, with D perhaps being TRBD1 or TRBD2 (6 bases each). CDR1 is LNHDA, CDR2 SQIVND, per germline (reference sequence). Trimming removed 5 bases at V and 3 bases at J, with 23 bases between. The CDR3 is made up of 18 amino acids. The CDR3 spells CASSSGWVPRGGYNEQFF. Written as DNA, the CDR3 is TGTGCCAGTAGTTCCGGATGGGTACCCAGGGGAGGCTACAATGAGCAGTTCTTC.

The chain has TRBV19 and TRBJ2-7; D not certain. Germline V gene sequence: CDR1 LNHDA, CDR2 SQIVND (reference sequence). V was cut by 3 bases and J by 7 bases, with 19 bases left in between. This CDR3 spans 15 amino acids. In nucleotides, the CDR3 is TGTGCCAGTAGTATGATAGCAGGCGCCCATGGGGAGCAGTACTTC. Amino acid sequence: CASSMIAGAHGEQYF.

This clone was recorded a few times. The rearrangement links TRBV9 to TRBJ2-3; D remains ambiguous. The ends were cut back, 0 bases at V and 2 bases at J, with 7 bases in the middle. This CDR3 contains 14 residues. Germline V gives CDR1 SGDLS, CDR2 YYNGEE. CDR3 DNA: TGTGCCAGCAGCGTAGAAGAGCTCACAGATACGCAGTATTTT. Translation: CASSVEELTDTQYF.

The chain links TRBV29-1 to TRBJ1-1; 10 nucleotides agree with TRBD1. The CDR3 totals 16 residues. V trimming: 4 bases; J trimming: 3 bases; junction bases outside the gene matches: 11. CDR1 SQVTM and CDR2 ANQGSEA come from the germline V gene. The CDR3 here is CSVGGRQGADDTEAFF. The CDR3 coding sequence is TGCAGCGTTGGGGGGAGACAGGGGGCGGATGACACTGAAGCTTTCTTT.

The chain couples TRBV5-1 to TRBJ2-1, with 10 bases that match TRBD1. The CDR3 is 16 residues long. Trimming removed 4 bases from V and 8 bases from J; junction bases left unmatched: 12. Germline CDR1 reads SGHRS; CDR2 reads YFSETQ. The CDR3 spells CASSRRTGGKNDEQFF. The CDR3 nucleotides are TGCGCCAGCAGCCGTCGGACAGGGGGAAAAAATGATGAGCAGTTCTTC.

The J gene is TRBJ2-3, the V gene TRBV7-9, with 9 bases aligning to TRBD2. CDR1 is SEHNR, CDR2 FQNEAQ, per germline (reference sequence). The CDR3 contains 16 residues. V was clipped by 1 base and J by 3 bases; unmatched bases: 5. DNA of the CDR3: TGTGCCAGCAGCTTAGTGGCACTAGCGGGTACAGATACGCAGTATTTT. This sequence encodes CASSLVALAGTDTQYF.

This clone showed up just once. V gene TRBV4-1 combines with J gene TRBJ2-2; tentatively, D is TRBD2 (6 bases). The CDR3 contains 16 residues. Per germline, CDR1 MGHRA and CDR2 YSYEKL. The ends were cut back, 0 bases at V and 3 bases at J, with 11 bases in the middle. CDR3 amino acids: CASSQEGGPDTGELFF. CDR3 coding DNA: TGCGCCAGCAGCCAAGAGGGGGGACCAGACACCGGGGAGCTGTTTTTT.

The chain carries TRBV6-1 and TRBJ1-1, with D tentatively TRBD1 (6 bases). Germline V gene lookup returns CDR1 MNHNS and CDR2 SASEGT. The CDR3 contains 14 residues. The ends were cut back, 6 bases at V and 3 bases at J, with 14 bases in the middle. CDR3 in amino acids: CASSRLTGYTEAFF. In DNA, the CDR3 is TGTGCCAGCAGCCGCCTTACAGGGTACACTGAAGCTTTCTTT.

CDR3 residues: CASSYSQRVPEAFF. The CDR3 coding sequence is TGTGCCAGCAGTTACTCCCAAAGGGTTCCTGAAGCTTTCTTT. The V call is TRBV6-6, the J call TRBJ1-1; no clear D. Per the germline V gene, CDR1 is MNHNY and CDR2 is SVGAGI (reference sequence). V was pared by 0 bases and J by 6 bases, with 11 bases between. CDR3 length: 14 residues.

This chain connects TRBV7-9 to TRBJ1-1; TRBD1 might be the D (5 bases). The CDR3 loop spans 15 amino acids. The V gene's germline CDR1 is SEHNR and CDR2 FQNEAQ (reference sequence). Deletions cut 3 bases from V and 3 bases from J, with 14 bases between. The CDR3 spells CASSLDWDRHTEAFF. The DNA of the CDR3 is TGTGCCAGCAGCTTGGATTGGGACCGCCACACTGAAGCTTTCTTT.

The chain is built from TRBV7-2 and TRBJ2-7; D is ambiguous. The V gene lost 1 base and the J gene lost 12 bases, with 13 bases spanning the gap. The V gene's germline CDR1 is SGHTA and CDR2 FQGNSA. The CDR3 has 12 amino acids. The chain's CDR3 is CASSLVFAVRYF. The CDR3 DNA sequence: TGTGCCAGCAGCTTAGTTTTTGCGGTGCGGTACTTC.

V is TRBV7-3 and J is TRBJ2-5; 7 nucleotides agree with TRBD2. This CDR3 has 14 residues. Trimming took 5 bases from V and 1 from J; bases not matched to a gene: 4. In germline, CDR1 is SGHTA, CDR2 FQGTGA. In nucleotides, the CDR3 is TGTGCCAGCAGCCGCACTAGCGCCCAAGAGACCCAGTACTTC. It is translated as CASSRTSAQETQYF.

A word on this clone: Different DNA sequences within this sample yield the same CDR3. This sequence joins TRBV5-8 and TRBJ1-1; D is unresolved. Trimming left V 0 bases short and J 1 base short, with 4 bases between. The germline V gene encodes CDR1 SGHTS and CDR2 YDEGEE. The CDR3 is 13 amino acids. CDR3 in amino acids: CASSLAGNTEAFF. The CDR3 bases are TGTGCCAGCAGCTTGGCGGGGAACACTGAAGCTTTCTTT. The full variable domain, in which reference TRBV5-8 and TRBJ1-1 provide the parts outside the CDR3, is EAGVTQSPTHLIKTRGQQATLRCSPISGHTSVYWYQQALGLGLQFLLWYDEGEERNRGNFPPRFSGRQFPNYSSELNVNALELEDSALYLCASSLAGNTEAFFGQGTRLTVV.

This rearrangement joins TRBV29-1 to TRBJ2-3, with 9 bases fitting TRBD1. Germline V lookup: CDR1 SQVTM, CDR2 ANQGSEA. This CDR3 spans 14 amino acids. The V and J ends lost 8 bases and 4 bases, in that order; junction bases with no gene match: 10. CDR3 bases: TGCAGCACTTTACAGGGGGCCCCCCCAGATACGCAGTATTTT. Its protein is CSTLQGAPPDTQYF.

The rearrangement joins TRBV7-9 to TRBJ2-5; no firm D call. Trimming pared 0 bases from V and 1 base from J, leaving 9 bases between. The CDR3 extends over 15 amino acids. Germline V lookup: CDR1 SEHNR, CDR2 FQNEAQ (reference sequence). CDR3 sequence (DNA): TGTGCCAGCAGCTTAGCGTGGTCCACCCAAGAGACCCAGTACTTC. Its translation is CASSLAWSTQETQYF. The variable domain in full, completed from reference TRBV7-9 and TRBJ2-5, reads DTGVSQNPRHKITKRGQNVTFRCDPISEHNRLYWYRQTLGQGPEFLTYFQNEAQLEKSRLLSDRFSAERPKGSFSTLEIQRTEQGDSAMYLCASSLAWSTQETQYFGPGTRLLVL.

The table lists this clone with a count of one. The rearrangement joins TRBV6-5 to TRBJ1-2; D unresolved. Germline assignment: CDR1 MNHEY and CDR2 SVGAGI. The ends were cut back, 10 bases at V and 3 bases at J, with 9 bases in the middle. The CDR3 is 11 amino acids. The CDR3 DNA sequence: TGTGCCACATGGAGTTACTATGGCTACACCTTC. Amino acid sequence: CATWSYYGYTF.

The V gene is TRBV19, the J gene TRBJ1-1; 7 bases line up with TRBD1. The CDR3 runs to 19 residues. Germline V lookup: CDR1 LNHDA, CDR2 SQIVND (reference sequence). V shed 3 bases, J shed 7 bases, and the junction held 23 bases outside the gene matches. The CDR3 here is CASSMGWWQGGPKPVEAFF. The CDR3 bases are TGTGCCAGTAGTATGGGGTGGTGGCAGGGGGGTCCAAAGCCTGTTGAAGCTTTCTTT.